The clone carrying this T cell receptor beta chain has just one count. In assigning cohorts, the study relied on participant-reported clinical history. This entry is derived from a study of blood T cell repertoires in COVID-19. In the study overall: PBMCs, B-cell-depleted T cells, or T cells provided the cDNA or gDNA that made up the material.

Germline V gene lookup returns CDR1 GTSNPN and CDR2 SVGIG (reference sequence). The CDR3 has 11 residues. Trimming removed 5 bases at V and 5 bases at J, with 9 bases between. In the authors' workflow: Nucleated cell counts were estimated from reference gene primer amplification. Some clones are missing from TCRdb's copy, which holds only in-frame ones; the method was immunoSEQ multiplex PCR. From that table come the V and J calls and clone size; the DNA was used to work out D and trimming. In the table there are about 400,000 clones, approximately 89% of which are singletons. This clonotype was sampled from a man aged 35-49 years in a cohort exposed to, infected with or recovered from COVID-19 (not recorded which). The specimen sequenced was PBMCs or T cells enriched from blood (not recorded which). The chain has TRBV30 and TRBJ1-2, with D possibly TRBD1 on 6 matching bases. The CDR3 protein is CAWGQGYGYTF. The CDR3 nucleotides are TGTGCCTGGGGGCAGGGGTATGGCTACACCTTC.